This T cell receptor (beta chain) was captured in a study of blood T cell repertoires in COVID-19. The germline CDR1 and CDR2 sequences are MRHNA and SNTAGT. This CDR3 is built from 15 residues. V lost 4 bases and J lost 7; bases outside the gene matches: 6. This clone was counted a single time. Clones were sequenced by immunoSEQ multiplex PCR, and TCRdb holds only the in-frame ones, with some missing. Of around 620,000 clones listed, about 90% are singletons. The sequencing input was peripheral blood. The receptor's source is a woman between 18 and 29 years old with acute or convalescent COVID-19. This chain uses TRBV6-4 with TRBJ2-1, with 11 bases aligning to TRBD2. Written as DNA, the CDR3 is TGTGCCAGCAGTGCGGGGACTAGCGGAACGAATGAGCAGTTCTTC. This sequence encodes CASSAGTSGTNEQFF.